The entry below gives a single T cell receptor (beta chain) sequence along with its context. As yet, its antigen is unknown. The CDR3 is made up of 15 amino acids. The V segment lost 6 bases and the J segment 7 bases; nucleotides outside the gene matches: 10. Looked up from germline, CDR1 is MNHNS and CDR2 is SASEGT. TCRdb's copy holds only in-frame clones and misses some; the assay was immunoSEQ multiplex PCR. The sample comprises roughly 14,000 clones, 70% of which are singletons, and over 4.5% rests with the top ten. This record comes from a study of T cell repertoires in ileal Crohn's disease. Findings and caveats of the study: Every patient over 26.8% clonality showed endoscopic recurrence.

The receptor's source is an adult with Crohn's disease. The gene calls are TRBV6-1 and TRBJ2-1; 9 positions match TRBD2. Sequencing input: ileal tissue. The CDR3 region has the DNA TGTGCCAGCAGCGCCATAGCGGGGGTTGGGAATGAGCAGTTCTTC. Protein sequence: CASSAIAGVGNEQFF.